These 6 T cell receptor beta chains share one sample of origin, sequenced in a study of OX40 agonist ivuxolimab in advanced cancers. Sequencing used immunoSEQ multiplex PCR; TCRdb keeps in-frame clones, though not all of them. The table records about 77,000 clones, about nine tenths of them present only once. Sample: CD4+ or CD8+ T cells sorted from blood, taken in a trial of the OX40 agonist ivuxolimab. The receptors were sampled from an adult with an advanced solid tumor such as melanoma, head and neck, liver or kidney cancer.

In DNA, the CDR3 is TGTGCCAGCAGCTTGGCCCGAGGGGATACGCAGTATTTT. The encoded protein is CASSLARGDTQYF. The chain carries TRBV5-4 and TRBJ2-3, with D possibly TRBD2 on 5 matching bases. CDR1 SGHNT and CDR2 YYREEE come from the germline V gene (reference sequence). The length of the CDR3 is 13 residues. Trimming removed 0 bases from V and 6 bases from J, with 8 bases in between. Together with reference TRBV5-4 and TRBJ2-3, the CDR3 gives the full variable domain: ETGVTQSPTHLIKTRGQQVTLRCSSQSGHNTVSWYQQALGQGPQFIFQYYREEENGRGNFPPRFSGLQFPNYSSELNVNALELDDSALYLCASSLARGDTQYFGPGTRLTVL.

In nucleotides, the CDR3 is TGTGCCAGCAGTGACAGTATAGAAGCTTTCTTT. As protein: CASSDSIEAFF. This sequence joins TRBV2 and TRBJ1-1; no reliable D call. V was shortened by 3 bases and J by 8 bases, with 7 bases between the two germline ends. The CDR3 extends over 11 amino acids. Germline assignment: CDR1 SNHLY and CDR2 FYNNEI.

This chain connects TRBV11-2 to TRBJ2-3; possibly TRBD1 for D (5 bases). Trimming took off 4 bases at V and 4 bases at J, with 18 bases between the two ends. Germline V gene data show CDR1 as SGHAT and CDR2 as FQNNGV. This CDR3 contains 16 residues. CDR3 DNA: TGTGCCAGCAGCTCGACAGAGCCCGGAGTGGCAGATACGCAGTATTTT. Translation: CASSSTEPGVADTQYF.

The rearrangement links TRBV6-6 to TRBJ1-1; no firm D call. V was cut by 0 bases and J by 2 bases, with 7 bases left in between. The CDR3 runs 14 residues. CDR1 and CDR2 (germline): MNHNY, SVGAGI (reference sequence). This CDR3 reads CASSYSRDNTEAFF. DNA for the CDR3: TGTGCCAGCAGTTACTCGAGAGATAACACTGAAGCTTTCTTT.

This clone was observed a single time. The chain carries TRBV4-2 and TRBJ2-3; D unresolved. V was trimmed by 1 base and J by 0 bases, leaving 11 bases between them. The germline V gene has CDR1 LGHNA and CDR2 YNFKEQ. The length of the CDR3 is 16 residues. The DNA of the CDR3 is TGTGCCAGCAGCCAAGGATCCAGCGCAAGCACAGATACGCAGTATTTT. This translates into CASSQGSSASTDTQYF.

Only one count was recorded for this clone. This chain links TRBV18 with TRBJ2-4; tentatively, D is TRBD1 or TRBD2 (6 bases each). Trimming removed 3 bases at V and 0 bases at J, with 12 bases between. This CDR3 spans 16 amino acids. Looked up from germline, CDR1 is KGHSH and CDR2 is LQKENI. The CDR3 here is CASSPRDTLAKNIQYF. For the CDR3, the DNA is TGTGCCAGCTCACCGCGGGACACACTAGCCAAAAACATTCAGTACTTC.